This T cell receptor beta chain appears in the sequencing data of a study of blood T cell repertoires in COVID-19. Across the study: Acute and convalescent COVID-19 samples came from the United States, Italy and Spain. T cells, B-cell-depleted T cells, or PBMCs supplied cDNA or gDNA.

In the source study's methods: Using reference gene primer amplification, nucleated cell counts were estimated. Sequencing was performed with immunoSEQ multiplex PCR; in TCRdb, only in-frame clones are kept and a portion is missing. For V, J and clone size, that table is used; D and trimming come from the DNA. The sample has 200,000 to 250,000 clones, 70% to 90% seen once. Seattle patient enrollment occurred during active infection, with longitudinal follow-up thereafter. This clone came up a few times. The clonotype was recovered from a man aged 30 to 45 with COVID-19, enrolled during active disease. The sample was peripheral blood.

The CDR3 nucleotides are TGTGCCAGCAGCCCCGGGACTAGCGGGAGGTTGAGGGGCGAGCAGTACTTC. It encodes CASSPGTSGRLRGEQYF. The chain combines TRBV11-3 with TRBJ2-7; 15 bases agree with TRBD2. The CDR3 runs 17 residues. J was trimmed by 6 bases and V by 5 bases; bases with no gene match: 11. Germline CDR1 reads SGHNT; CDR2 reads YENEEA. The complete variable domain, with remaining parts taken from reference TRBV11-3 and TRBJ2-7, reads EAGVVQSPRYKIIEKKQPVAFWCNPISGHNTLYWYLQNLGQGPELLIRYENEEAVDDSQLPKDRFSAERLKGVDSTLKIQPAELGDSAVYLCASSPGTSGRLRGEQYFGPGTRLTVT.